The 17 T cell receptor beta chains given below trace back to one sample, sequenced in a study of OX40 agonist ivuxolimab in advanced cancers. The protocol was immunoSEQ multiplex PCR, while the TCRdb copy is restricted to in-frame clones and leaves out a portion. The data hold some 63,000 clones, with over 75% observed a single time. This specimen was CD4+ or CD8+ T cells sorted from blood, taken in a trial of the OX40 agonist ivuxolimab. The source is an adult with an advanced solid tumor such as melanoma, head and neck, liver or kidney cancer.

This chain joins TRBV5-1 and TRBJ2-5; D possibly corresponds to TRBD1 (5 bases). The V gene lost 4 bases and the J gene lost 5 bases, with 18 bases spanning the gap. The CDR3 contains 15 residues. Germline V gives CDR1 SGHRS, CDR2 YFSETQ. The CDR3 DNA reads TGCGCCAGCAGCCCCGACGACAGTCCGATGGAGACCCAGTACTTC. Protein: CASSPDDSPMETQYF.

The gene calls are TRBV19 and TRBJ2-1; D possibly corresponds to TRBD1 (5 bases). The germline V gene has CDR1 LNHDA and CDR2 SQIVND (reference sequence). Trimming cost V 1 base and J 1 base, with 8 bases left between them. CDR3 length equals 15 residues. CDR3 region: CASSIGGRSYNEQFF. The CDR3 DNA follows: TGTGCCAGTAGTATAGGGGGCCGTTCCTACAATGAGCAGTTCTTC.

The chain is built from TRBV2 and TRBJ2-3; 7 bases agree with TRBD2. J lost 2 bases, V lost 7 bases, and 3 bases had no gene match. This CDR3 comprises 13 residues. The germline gives CDR1 SNHLY, CDR2 FYNNEI. The CDR3 reads CASKSGATDTQYF. The CDR3 nucleotides read TGTGCCAGCAAAAGCGGGGCCACAGATACGCAGTATTTT.

Worth noting for this clone: A junction boundary mismatches the germline segment, possibly from a read error. V usage is TRBV28 and J usage is TRBJ2-7; TRBD2 aligns across 9 bases. The V gene's germline CDR1 is MDHEN and CDR2 SYDVKM. The CDR3 totals 15 residues. The CDR3 nucleotides read TGTGCCGGCAGTTTTGATGTAGCGGGAGTCTACGAGCAGTACTTC. Translation gives CAGSFDVAGVYEQYF.

CDR3 sequence: CASSPGQAGEQFF. DNA for the CDR3: TGTGCCAGCAGCCCAGGACAAGCTGGAGAGCAGTTCTTC. The chain is built from TRBV6-4 and TRBJ2-1, with D maybe TRBD1 (5 bases). Deletions cut 6 bases from V and 10 bases from J, with 16 bases between. The CDR3 contains 13 residues. Per the germline V gene, CDR1 is MRHNA and CDR2 is SNTAGT.

V gene TRBV7-2 combines with J gene TRBJ1-5; D gene uncertain. The CDR3 spans 13 residues. Trimming removed 4 bases at V and 5 bases at J, with 9 bases between. Germline V gives CDR1 SGHTA, CDR2 FQGNSA. In nucleotides, the CDR3 is TGTGCCAGCAGCTCCTCAAGGGATCAGCCCCAGCATTTT. Translated: CASSSSRDQPQHF.

The V and J genes are TRBV6-5 and TRBJ2-1; TRBD1 matches 7 bases. Losses at the gene ends were 2 bases for V and 8 bases for J; bases not matched to a gene: 9. The CDR3 is 15 residues long. The germline gives CDR1 MNHEY, CDR2 SVGAGI. CDR3 in DNA: TGTGCCAGCAGTTACCTGGGCAGGGGGATCGATGAGCAGTTCTTC. Encoded protein: CASSYLGRGIDEQFF.

The chain employs TRBV5-4 and TRBJ2-5; TRBD2 matches 15 bases. CDR3 length equals 16 residues. CDR1 is SGHNT, CDR2 YYREEE, per germline (reference sequence). V shed 7 bases, J shed 4 bases, and the junction held 8 bases outside the gene matches. In nucleotides, the CDR3 is TGTGCCAGCCGGACTAGCGGGGGGGCGTTGGGAGAGACCCAGTACTTC. This encodes CASRTSGGALGETQYF. The variable domain in full, with the rest retrieved from reference TRBV5-4 and TRBJ2-5, is ETGVTQSPTHLIKTRGQQVTLRCSSQSGHNTVSWYQQALGQGPQFIFQYYREEENGRGNFPPRFSGLQFPNYSSELNVNALELDDSALYLCASRTSGGALGETQYFGPGTRLLVL.

The rearrangement uses TRBV5-1 and TRBJ2-2, with D perhaps matching TRBD1 (5 bases). The germline V and J ends were trimmed by 0 bases and 0 bases, with 18 bases remaining between them. The germline V gene encodes CDR1 SGHRS and CDR2 YFSETQ. The CDR3 is 19 amino acids. The CDR3 DNA reads as TGCGCCAGCAGCTTGGTTGTTGGATGGACAAGCGCGAACACCGGGGAGCTGTTTTTT. Its translation is CASSLVVGWTSANTGELFF.

The genes are TRBV28 and TRBJ2-3; 13 nucleotides match TRBD2. With 6 bases clipped from V and 3 bases from J, the junction kept 6 bases outside the gene matches. CDR3 size: 16 residues. Germline loops: CDR1 MDHEN, CDR2 SYDVKM. Here the CDR3 reads CASSRTSGSRTDTQYF. The CDR3 DNA is TGTGCCAGCAGCCGGACTAGCGGGAGCAGGACAGATACGCAGTATTTT.

The V and J genes are TRBV5-6 and TRBJ1-1; D may be TRBD1 (5 bases). V was cut by 1 base and J by 6 bases, with 10 bases left in between. CDR1 and CDR2 (germline): SGHDT, YYEEEE. The CDR3 is made up of 13 amino acids. This chain's CDR3 is CASSLLGRAEAFF. Here the CDR3 DNA reads TGTGCCAGCAGCTTGTTGGGACGGGCTGAAGCTTTCTTT.

The genes are TRBV7-9 and TRBJ1-5; D unresolved. CDR1 SEHNR and CDR2 FQNEAQ come from the germline V gene (reference sequence). This CDR3 is built from 15 residues. Between the trimmed V and J ends, which lost 1 base and 5 bases, there was a span of 12 bases. The CDR3 bases are TGTGCCAGCAGCTTAGACGTGAACTTCTATCAGCCCCAGCATTTT. Translation: CASSLDVNFYQPQHF.

The chain couples TRBV19 to TRBJ2-3; 9 nucleotides line up with TRBD2. The CDR3 totals 15 residues. After removal of 1 base from V and 2 bases from J, the junction contained 1 base not matched to a gene. Germline V gene lookup returns CDR1 LNHDA and CDR2 SQIVND (reference sequence). The CDR3 DNA reads TGTGCCAGTAGTATAGGGACTAGCGACACAGATACGCAGTATTTT. Its protein product is CASSIGTSDTDTQYF.

The CDR3, as DNA: TGTGCCAGCAGCTTTCGGGGCACTGAAGCTTTCTTT. Translated, it gives CASSFRGTEAFF. The chain employs TRBV11-3 and TRBJ1-1, with unresolved D. Per the germline V gene, CDR1 is SGHNT and CDR2 is YENEEA. V lost 3 bases and J lost 4, with 6 bases in between. The CDR3 has 12 amino acids. The full variable domain, in which reference TRBV11-3 and TRBJ1-1 provide the parts outside the CDR3, is EAGVVQSPRYKIIEKKQPVAFWCNPISGHNTLYWYLQNLGQGPELLIRYENEEAVDDSQLPKDRFSAERLKGVDSTLKIQPAELGDSAVYLCASSFRGTEAFFGQGTRLTVV.

V is TRBV7-9 and J is TRBJ1-2; 9 nucleotides align to TRBD1. V was pared by 5 bases and J by 3 bases, with 7 bases of the junction left unmatched. The CDR3 length is 15 residues. In germline, CDR1 is SEHNR, CDR2 FQNEAQ (reference sequence). This CDR3 is CASSPPGQGDYGYTF. The DNA of the CDR3 is TGTGCCAGCAGCCCCCCGGGACAGGGAGACTATGGCTACACCTTC.

The J gene is TRBJ2-2, the V gene TRBV19, with 7 positions matching TRBD1. CDR3 length: 14 residues. The germline CDR1 and CDR2 sequences are LNHDA and SQIVND (reference sequence). V shed 10 bases and J 0 bases; nucleotides not matched to a gene: 5. CDR3 in amino acids: CATIGTANTGELFF. DNA of the CDR3: TGTGCCACAATAGGGACAGCGAACACCGGGGAGCTGTTTTTT. The full variable domain, its missing parts supplied by reference TRBV19 and TRBJ2-2, is DGGITQSPKYLFRKEGQNVTLSCEQNLNHDAMYWYRQDPGQGLRLIYYSQIVNDFQKGDIAEGYSVSREKKESFPLTVTSAQKNPTAFYLCATIGTANTGELFFGEGSRLTVL.

The rearrangement joins TRBV18 to TRBJ2-5; no firm D call. The CDR3 has 12 amino acids. Trimming stripped 3 bases from V and 5 bases from J, with 7 bases between. Germline assignment: CDR1 KGHSH and CDR2 LQKENI. CDR3 nucleotides: TGTGCCAGCTCACCCGTACAGGAGACCCAGTACTTC. Translating it yields CASSPVQETQYF. The full variable domain, in which reference TRBV18 and TRBJ2-5 provide the parts outside the CDR3, is NAGVMQNPRHLVRRRGQEARLRCSPMKGHSHVYWYRQLPEEGLKFMVYLQKENIIDESGMPKERFSAEFPKEGPSILRIQQVVRGDSAAYFCASSPVQETQYFGPGTRLLVL.